This T cell receptor (beta chain) was identified during a study of blood T cell repertoires in COVID-19. Looking at the study overall: Samples taken during acute and convalescent COVID-19 were collected in the United States, Italy and Spain. PBMCs, B-cell-depleted T cells, or T cells provided the cDNA or gDNA that made up the material.

The CDR3 length is 16 residues. Germline V CDR1 and CDR2: SGDLS, YYNGEE. V was pared by 7 bases and J by 6 bases, with 11 bases of the junction left unmatched. As processed by the authors: It was from reference gene primer amplification that nucleated cell counts were estimated. The protocol was immunoSEQ multiplex PCR, while the TCRdb copy is restricted to in-frame clones and leaves out a portion. The DNA was the basis for D and trimming; V, J and clone size are from that table. The table has approximately 410,000 clones, 86% seen once. The chain employs TRBV9 and TRBJ2-2, with TRBD2 matching 11 bases. The receptor's source is a woman aged 25 to 39 with active or convalescent COVID-19. The sample taken for sequencing was peripheral blood. For the CDR3, the DNA is TGTGCCAGCGGCCGGGACTATAGCGGGGGGGCCGGGGAGCTGTTTTTT. This sequence encodes CASGRDYSGGAGELFF.